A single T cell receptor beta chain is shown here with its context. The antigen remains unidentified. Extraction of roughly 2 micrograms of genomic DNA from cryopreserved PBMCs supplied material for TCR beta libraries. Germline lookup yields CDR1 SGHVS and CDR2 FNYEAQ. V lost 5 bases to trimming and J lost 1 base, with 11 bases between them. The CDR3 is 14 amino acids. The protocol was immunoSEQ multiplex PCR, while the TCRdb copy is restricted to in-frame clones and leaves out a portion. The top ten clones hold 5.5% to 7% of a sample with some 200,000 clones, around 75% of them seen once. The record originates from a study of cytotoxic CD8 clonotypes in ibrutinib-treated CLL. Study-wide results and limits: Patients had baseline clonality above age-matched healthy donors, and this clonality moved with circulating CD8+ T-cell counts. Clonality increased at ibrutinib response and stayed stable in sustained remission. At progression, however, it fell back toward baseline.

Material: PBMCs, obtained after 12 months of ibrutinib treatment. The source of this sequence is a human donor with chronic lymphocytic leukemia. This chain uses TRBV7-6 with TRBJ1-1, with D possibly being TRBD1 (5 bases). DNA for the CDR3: TGTGCCAGCAGCCAGGGACTTAGGAACACTGAAGCTTTCTTT. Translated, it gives CASSQGLRNTEAFF.